This record looks at one TCR beta chain sequence and its context. The antigen remains unidentified. In CD8 memory, CD45RO+ cells were put together with CCR7-negative CD45RA+ TemRA cells. This sample stems from a study of shared clonotypes between healthy human individuals. The ends lost 7 bases at V and 0 bases at J; junction bases unmatched: 2. The CDR3 length is 13 residues. CDR1 and CDR2 (germline): SNHLY, FYNNEI. Study-level findings and limits: Sampling used blood alone; tissue repertoires probably differ.

Clones were read by immunoSEQ multiplex PCR, and TCRdb kept only the in-frame ones, dropping some. Of about 95,000 clones in the sample, about 68% are singletons; the top ten hold less than 55%. This sequence joins TRBV2 and TRBJ2-7; 8 bases fit TRBD1. The TCR comes from a man aged 25-40 years in good health. Sequenced material: memory CD8+ T cells sorted from blood. Described subset: CD45RO+ cells pooled with CCR7-negative TemRA cells. Here the CDR3 reads CASTGQGSYEQYF. The CDR3 coding sequence is TGTGCCAGCACCGGACAGGGCTCCTACGAGCAGTACTTC.